The sample holds many counts of the clone carrying this T cell receptor (beta chain). The target antigen is unknown. RNA transcripts were the template for amplifying TCR beta CDR3 regions. Researchers ran a first-round RT-PCR on the TCR CDR3 using the HTBI primer set. TCRdb itself ran the multiplex PCR reads through MiXCR, one entry per CDR3 protein. The sample carries hundreds of thousands of distinct CDR3 sequences, roughly 24% recorded once. The data were obtained in a study of T cells in Graves' hyperthyroidism and ophthalmopathy. General study points: Most expanded thyroid clonotypes above 0.001 also appeared in blood.

Trimming removed 4 bases at V and 4 bases at J, with 13 bases between. This CDR3 spans 14 amino acids. Germline CDR1 is LNHDA and CDR2 is SQIVND (reference sequence). The sequencing input was blood. The rearrangement links TRBV19 to TRBJ2-5, with D possibly TRBD1 on 7 matching bases. This TCR derives from a woman in her 30s with Graves' ophthalmopathy. CDR3 loop: CASSTSRGAETQYF. CDR3 DNA: TGTGCCAGTAGTACTAGCAGGGGGGCAGAGACCCAGTACTTC.